This passage covers 26 T cell receptor beta chains from one sample sequenced in a study of OX40 agonist ivuxolimab in advanced cancers. Sequenced by immunoSEQ multiplex PCR; TCRdb stores in-frame clones only, minus some. This sample has fewer than 85,000 clones, with 80% to 90% found just once. Sequencing was performed on CD4+ or CD8+ T cells sorted from blood, taken in a trial of the OX40 agonist ivuxolimab. These receptors were collected from an adult with an advanced solid tumor such as melanoma, head and neck, liver or kidney cancer.

This clone was found a few times. V is TRBV4-1 and J is TRBJ2-3, with 8 bases aligning to TRBD2. Germline V gives CDR1 MGHRA, CDR2 YSYEKL. The CDR3 contains 17 residues. J gave up 11 bases and V 0 bases, and 16 bases lay outside the gene matches. The CDR3 DNA follows: TGCGCCAGCAGCCAAGATCCCGGGGGGGGGCTCCAAGTGGTGCAGTATTTT. Translating gives CASSQDPGGGLQVVQYF.

The rearrangement uses TRBV28 and TRBJ1-5; no reliable D call. V was trimmed by 6 bases and J by 0 bases, leaving 18 bases between them. This CDR3 is built from 17 residues. CDR1 and CDR2 (germline): MDHEN, SYDVKM. The CDR3 bases are TGTGCCAGCAGGACTATAGGGCGGGTTTATAGCAATCAGCCCCAGCATTTT. Translating gives CASRTIGRVYSNQPQHF.

The rearrangement uses TRBV5-1 and TRBJ2-3; D is undetermined. The germline V and J ends were trimmed by 0 bases and 4 bases, with 3 bases remaining between them. The CDR3 has 12 amino acids. Germline values: CDR1 SGHRS, CDR2 YFSETQ. The CDR3 reads CASSLVADTQYF. CDR3 nucleotide sequence: TGCGCCAGCAGCTTGGTCGCAGATACGCAGTATTTT.

This sequence joins TRBV19 and TRBJ2-5; 9 nucleotides match TRBD2. The germline V gene has CDR1 LNHDA and CDR2 SQIVND (reference sequence). This CDR3 has 15 residues. V trimming: 4 bases; J trimming: 1 base; junction bases outside the gene matches: 4. The CDR3 DNA reads TGTGCCAGTAGTAATAGCGGGGGACTCCAAGAGACCCAGTACTTC. This encodes CASSNSGGLQETQYF.

With respect to this clone: A junction end diverges from the germline sequence, so it may reflect a read error. The chain employs TRBV5-1 and TRBJ1-4, with 7 bases matching TRBD1. The CDR3 runs to 17 residues. Germline CDR1 and CDR2: SGHRS and YFSETQ. The CDR3 reads CVSSAQQGVRTNEKLFF. The CDR3 nucleotides read TGCGTCAGCAGCGCCCAGCAGGGGGTCCGCACTAATGAAAAACTGTTTTTT.

The chain has TRBV11-1 and TRBJ2-7, with unresolved D. This CDR3 region has 15 residues. V lost 4 bases and J lost 2, with 15 bases in between. CDR1 and CDR2 (germline): SGHAT, FQDESV (reference sequence). CDR3 residues: CASSSQKPVTYEQYF. In nucleotides, the CDR3 is TGTGCCAGCAGCTCCCAGAAACCGGTAACCTACGAGCAGTACTTC.

This sequence joins TRBV7-2 and TRBJ2-5; the D gene is possibly TRBD1 (6 bases). Trimming pared 0 bases from V and 1 base from J, leaving 9 bases between. The CDR3 has 15 amino acids. Germline CDR1 reads SGHTA; CDR2 reads FQGNSA. CDR3: CASSLAGGTQETQYF. CDR3 nucleotide sequence: TGTGCCAGCAGCTTAGCAGGGGGAACCCAAGAGACCCAGTACTTC.

The chain couples TRBV6-5 to TRBJ2-1; 12 positions agree with TRBD2. The CDR3 loop spans 14 amino acids. Per the germline V gene, CDR1 is MNHEY and CDR2 is SVGAGI. J was trimmed by 8 bases and V by 7 bases; bases with no gene match: 6. The CDR3 nucleotides are TGTGCCAGCACAGGACTAGCGGGGTCTCATGAGCAGTTCTTC. Its translation: CASTGLAGSHEQFF.

The chain is built from TRBV5-1 and TRBJ2-7, with 7 bases aligning to TRBD1. The CDR3 is 12 amino acids. The ends lost 2 bases at V and 5 bases at J; junction bases unmatched: 1. Germline V CDR1 and CDR2: SGHRS, YFSETQ. CDR3 sequence reads: CASSFGQDEQYF. In DNA form, the CDR3 reads TGCGCCAGCAGCTTCGGACAGGACGAGCAGTACTTC.

V is TRBV13 and J is TRBJ2-1, with 7 positions matching TRBD1. V lost 1 base, J lost 3 bases, and 9 bases stayed unmatched. The CDR3 is 17 amino acids. The germline V gene has CDR1 PRHDT and CDR2 FYEKMQ (reference sequence). This chain's CDR3 is CASSLVKSAGGYNEQFF. The CDR3 DNA sequence: TGTGCCAGCAGCTTAGTCAAGAGCGCAGGGGGCTACAATGAGCAGTTCTTC.

The CDR3, as DNA: TGTGCCAGTAGCCAACCTAGTGGCACTGACTACGAGCAGTACTTC. Translated, it gives CASSQPSGTDYEQYF. The chain uses TRBV19 and TRBJ2-7, with no clear D. The germline V gene has CDR1 LNHDA and CDR2 SQIVND (reference sequence). The CDR3 sequence is 15 residues long. Deletions cut 6 bases from V and 3 bases from J, with 18 bases between.

This clone has only one observation. V is TRBV5-4 and J is TRBJ1-4, with TRBD1 matching 11 bases. The CDR3 length is 16 residues. Germline CDR1 is SGHNT and CDR2 is YYREEE (reference sequence). After removal of 5 bases from V and 5 bases from J, the junction contained 8 bases not matched to a gene. CDR3 amino acids: CASSYGQGARNEKLFF. DNA of the CDR3: TGTGCCAGCAGTTATGGACAGGGGGCGCGGAATGAAAAACTGTTTTTT.

The V gene is TRBV30, the J gene TRBJ1-5; D is unclear. The V end lost 2 bases, the J end lost 4 bases, and 15 bases lay between the germline ends. Per germline, CDR1 GTSNPN and CDR2 SVGIG (reference sequence). The CDR3 is 15 residues long. This CDR3 reads CAWSFPGHRNQPQHF. CDR3 bases: TGTGCCTGGAGTTTCCCGGGCCACCGGAATCAGCCCCAGCATTTT.

This clone was seen a handful of times. This rearrangement joins TRBV10-2 to TRBJ2-2; no definite D call. This CDR3 is built from 12 residues. Germline CDR1 is WSHSY and CDR2 is SAAADI. V lost 0 bases and J lost 6, with 2 bases in between. CDR3 residues: CASSESAGELFF. The CDR3, as DNA: TGCGCCAGCAGTGAGTCGGCCGGGGAGCTGTTTTTT.

The rearrangement joins TRBV30 to TRBJ2-2, with 8 bases identical to TRBD1. Trimming removed 0 bases from V and 4 bases from J; junction bases left unmatched: 7. CDR1 is GTSNPN and CDR2 is SVGIG in the germline V gene (reference sequence). This CDR3 contains 16 residues. CDR3 loop: CAWSVLRGRGTGELFF. CDR3 sequence (DNA): TGTGCCTGGAGTGTACTCAGGGGGCGAGGCACCGGGGAGCTGTTTTTT.

The CDR3 spells CASSFRLVPGRRSDEQFF. The CDR3 DNA sequence: TGTGCCAGCAGCTTTCGGTTGGTTCCGGGACGCCGGAGCGATGAGCAGTTCTTC. The gene calls are TRBV7-2 and TRBJ2-1, with D perhaps TRBD1 or TRBD2 (5 bases each). Trimming stripped 3 bases from V and 8 bases from J, with 26 bases between. The CDR3 runs 18 residues. CDR1 is SGHTA and CDR2 is FQGNSA in the germline V gene.

The chain uses TRBV5-4 and TRBJ2-1; D is unclear. The V end lost 5 bases, the J end lost 8 bases, and 8 bases lay between the germline ends. CDR1 is SGHNT and CDR2 is YYREEE in the germline V gene (reference sequence). The CDR3 has 11 amino acids. For the CDR3, the DNA is TGTGCCAGCAGTCAAAACGATGAGCAGTTCTTC. This encodes CASSQNDEQFF.

The chain combines TRBV7-2 with TRBJ2-5, with TRBD2 identical over 16 bases. V was pared by 5 bases and J by 7 bases, with 13 bases of the junction left unmatched. Per germline, CDR1 SGHTA and CDR2 FQGNSA. The CDR3 contains 18 residues. The CDR3 loop is CASSPRGTSGGGSVTQYF. The CDR3 DNA follows: TGTGCCAGCAGCCCTAGAGGGACTAGCGGGGGGGGTTCGGTGACCCAGTACTTC.

V gene TRBV13 combines with J gene TRBJ1-3; a possible D gene is TRBD1 (6 bases). Trimming stripped 5 bases from V and 1 base from J, with 9 bases between. Germline V gives CDR1 PRHDT, CDR2 FYEKMQ (reference sequence). CDR3 length: 14 amino acids. The CDR3 coding sequence is TGTGCCAGCAGCAAACAGGGATCTGGAAACACCATATATTTT. Translation: CASSKQGSGNTIYF.

V usage is TRBV10-1 and J usage is TRBJ2-1, with TRBD1 matching over 8 bases. The V and J ends lost 6 bases and 7 bases, in that order; junction bases with no gene match: 11. Germline V CDR1 and CDR2: WNHNN, SYGVQD (reference sequence). CDR3 length equals 15 residues. DNA for the CDR3: TGCGCCAGCAGAGCCGGGACAGGCCCGTCTAATGAGCAGTTCTTC. Residues: CASRAGTGPSNEQFF.

This chain links TRBV18 with TRBJ2-5; D possibly corresponds to TRBD2 (5 bases). This CDR3 has 18 amino acids. The V and J ends lost 2 bases and 5 bases respectively, with 24 bases between them. In germline, CDR1 is KGHSH, CDR2 LQKENI. The CDR3 here is CASSPKGSGSLYGETQYF. CDR3 nucleotides: TGTGCCAGCTCACCAAAAGGGTCGGGGAGTCTCTACGGGGAGACCCAGTACTTC.

This chain uses TRBV5-1 with TRBJ1-1; the match to TRBD1 covers 7 bases. The CDR3 runs 15 residues. V lost 4 bases to trimming and J lost 3 bases; unmatched junction nucleotides: 9. Germline CDR1 and CDR2: SGHRS and YFSETQ. CDR3 sequence: CASSDYRGADTEAFF. CDR3 DNA sequence: TGCGCCAGCAGCGACTACAGGGGTGCTGACACTGAAGCTTTCTTT.

As for this clone: Additional DNA sequences in this sample encode the identical CDR3. The chain combines TRBV28 with TRBJ2-5, with unresolved D. CDR1 is MDHEN, CDR2 SYDVKM, per germline. Trimming took 6 bases from V and 3 from J, leaving 2 bases between them. The CDR3 totals 10 residues. CDR3 sequence reads: CASSEETQYF. The CDR3 nucleotides read TGTGCCAGCAGCGAAGAGACCCAGTACTTC.

The J gene is TRBJ2-3, the V gene TRBV9; TRBD2 agrees at 15 bases. Germline V gene lookup returns CDR1 SGDLS and CDR2 YYNGEE. This CDR3 spans 17 amino acids. J lost 4 bases, V lost 2 bases, and 5 bases had no gene match. CDR3 bases: TGTGCCAGCAGCGTTGAGGGACTAGCGGGGGGCTCAGATACGCAGTATTTT. It specifies CASSVEGLAGGSDTQYF.

The rearrangement links TRBV6-5 to TRBJ2-7; the match to TRBD2 covers 13 bases. Germline CDR1 MNHEY, CDR2 SVGAGI. The CDR3 contains 15 residues. J lost 2 bases, V lost 6 bases, and 4 bases had no gene match. This chain's CDR3 is CASRRTSGGPYEQYF. CDR3 DNA sequence: TGTGCCAGCAGAAGGACTAGCGGGGGACCCTACGAGCAGTACTTC.

This clone was seen a few times. V gene TRBV9 combines with J gene TRBJ1-6, with D unclear. The length of the CDR3 is 13 residues. The V and J ends lost 4 bases and 6 bases respectively, with 8 bases between them. CDR1 and CDR2 (germline): SGDLS, YYNGEE. CDR3 nucleotide sequence: TGTGCCAGCAGCAACACACGTAATTCACCCCTCCACTTT. As protein: CASSNTRNSPLHF.